Following are 31 T cell receptor beta chains from one sample sequenced in a study of human T cells and chemical hapten exposure. Time point specified: patch test 2, 6 weeks after DPC sensitization. Treatment of the sample: therapeutic diphenylcyclopropenone sensitization with weekly scalp DPC. MiXCR was run by TCRdb on the RACE reads, yielding one entry per CDR3 protein. The sample yields under 450,000 distinct CDR3 sequences, just under 6.5% seen once. The sequenced sample was whole blood, obtained in connection with sensitization to the hapten diphenylcyclopropenone (DPC). These receptors all stem from a young woman with alopecia areata. Some clones in this sample may be carry-over from other donors' samples.

This chain connects TRBV5-1 to TRBJ2-1; D unclear. This CDR3 is built from 13 residues. Per germline, CDR1 SGHRS and CDR2 YFSETQ. The V and J ends lost 4 bases and 9 bases respectively, with 14 bases between them. The CDR3 region is CASSQATRGEQFF. CDR3 sequence (DNA): TGCGCCAGCAGCCAAGCAACGCGCGGTGAGCAGTTCTTC.

This clonotype was recorded many times. The V gene is TRBV9, the J gene TRBJ1-2; D gene ambiguous. V lost 0 bases and J 6 bases, leaving 12 bases between the germline ends. The V gene's germline CDR1 is SGDLS and CDR2 YYNGEE. This CDR3 is 14 amino acids long. The DNA of the CDR3 is TGTGCCAGCAGCGTAGCTACGGCAGCAGATGGCTACACCTTC. Its protein product is CASSVATAADGYTF.

This clonotype was seen ten or more times. This chain connects TRBV28 to TRBJ1-5; TRBD1 agrees at 8 bases. This CDR3 has 16 amino acids. With V trimmed by 6 bases and J by 4 bases, 11 bases remained unmatched. Per the germline V gene, CDR1 is MDHEN and CDR2 is SYDVKM. As DNA, the CDR3 is TGTGCCAGCAGCCGAATACAGGGGGGTAGTAATCAGCCCCAGCATTTT. Its protein product is CASSRIQGGSNQPQHF.

This clonotype was counted many times. The chain couples TRBV12-3 or TRBV12-4 to TRBJ1-4; D gene ambiguous. V was shortened by 3 bases and J by 3 bases, with 11 bases between the two germline ends. The CDR3 contains 15 residues. The CDR3 DNA reads as TGTGCCAGCAGTTTCAGGCCCGCAGCTAATGAAAAACTGTTTTTT. This encodes CASSFRPAANEKLFF.

Ten or more counts support this clonotype. The J gene is TRBJ2-6, the V gene TRBV29-1; D tentatively reads TRBD1 or TRBD2 (6 bases each). The CDR3 runs 13 residues. Germline CDR1 is SQVTM and CDR2 is ANQGSEA. V was clipped by 4 bases and J by 8 bases, with 12 bases between them. CDR3 in amino acids: CSVAPGASNVLTF. The CDR3 DNA follows: TGCAGCGTTGCCCCGGGGGCGTCCAACGTCCTGACTTTC.

The table lists this clonotype with a few counts. The chain uses TRBV10-3 and TRBJ1-5; the D gene is possibly TRBD1 (6 bases). V was shortened by 4 bases and J by 8 bases, with 15 bases between the two germline ends. The CDR3 sequence is 14 residues long. Germline V gene lookup returns CDR1 ENHRY and CDR2 SYGVKD. The CDR3 nucleotides are TGTGCCATCAGTGGGAGACAGGACGGGGAGCCCCAGCATTTT. Its translation: CAISGRQDGEPQHF.

The chain has TRBV12-3 or TRBV12-4 and TRBJ1-4; D might be TRBD1 (6 bases). The CDR3 has 13 residues. V lost 5 bases, J lost 8 bases, and 12 bases lay in between. This CDR3 is CASSPTDREKLFF. CDR3 nucleotides: TGTGCCAGCAGTCCAACCGACAGGGAAAAACTGTTTTTT.

The chain couples TRBV5-5 to TRBJ2-7; TRBD1 agrees at 7 bases. Trimming cost V 0 bases and J 4 bases; bases outside gene matches: 4. This CDR3 has 14 amino acids. The germline CDR1 and CDR2 sequences are SGHKS and YYEKEE (reference sequence). The CDR3 DNA reads as TGTGCCAGCAGCTTGGCCGGGACAGCGTACGAGCAGTACTTC. This codes for CASSLAGTAYEQYF.

This clonotype was observed at least ten times. The V call is TRBV7-2, the J call TRBJ1-5; D is unclear. Germline assignment: CDR1 SGHTA and CDR2 FQGNSA. The CDR3 contains 13 residues. Trimming removed 3 bases from V and 5 bases from J, with 8 bases in between. The CDR3, as DNA: TGTGCCAGCAGCTTGATGAAGGATCAGCCCCAGCATTTT. This encodes CASSLMKDQPQHF.

This clonotype was counted at least ten times. The chain employs TRBV19 and TRBJ1-2, with D tentatively TRBD1 (5 bases). Deletions cut 9 bases from V and 3 bases from J, with 5 bases between. Per germline, CDR1 LNHDA and CDR2 SQIVND (reference sequence). CDR3 length: 10 residues. This CDR3 is CASRDYGYTF. CDR3 nucleotide sequence: TGTGCCAGCAGGGACTATGGCTACACCTTC. Complete variable domain (other parts from reference TRBV19 and TRBJ1-2): DGGITQSPKYLFRKEGQNVTLSCEQNLNHDAMYWYRQDPGQGLRLIYYSQIVNDFQKGDIAEGYSVSREKKESFPLTVTSAQKNPTAFYLCASRDYGYTFGSGTRLTVV.

The sample holds many counts of this clonotype. V usage is TRBV29-1 and J usage is TRBJ1-1; D not certain. Germline V gene lookup returns CDR1 SQVTM and CDR2 ANQGSEA. Trimming pared 5 bases from V and 11 bases from J, leaving 9 bases between. This CDR3 spans 9 amino acids. In DNA form, the CDR3 reads TGCAGCGTTCCGGTTCCGGCTTTCTTT. This sequence encodes CSVPVPAFF.

CDR3 region: CASSLAGFRNTEAFF. The DNA of the CDR3 is TGTGCCAGCAGCCTAGCCGGATTTAGGAACACTGAAGCTTTCTTT. This chain uses TRBV13 with TRBJ1-1; no reliable D call. Between the trimmed V and J ends, which lost 5 bases and 1 base, there was a span of 14 bases. CDR3 length: 15 residues. Germline CDR1 reads PRHDT; CDR2 reads FYEKMQ (reference sequence).

This clonotype was seen more than once but under ten times. The chain links TRBV3-1 to TRBJ2-7; no reliable D call. Germline CDR1 reads LGHDT; CDR2 reads YNNKEL (reference sequence). The V end lost 3 bases, the J end lost 5 bases, and 14 bases lay between the germline ends. The CDR3 loop spans 14 amino acids. The CDR3 reads CASSQSLPGHEQYF. In nucleotides, the CDR3 is TGTGCCAGCAGCCAGAGCCTCCCGGGCCACGAGCAGTACTTC.

This clonotype was observed many times. V usage is TRBV10-3 and J usage is TRBJ1-1; D remains ambiguous. V was trimmed by 0 bases and J by 8 bases, leaving 10 bases between them. The CDR3 is 13 residues long. Germline CDR1 reads ENHRY; CDR2 reads SYGVKD. CDR3 protein: CAISESALGEAFF. CDR3 nucleotide sequence: TGTGCCATCAGTGAGTCTGCGTTGGGAGAAGCTTTCTTT.

This clonotype was observed a handful of times. The chain carries TRBV28 and TRBJ2-7; 7 positions agree with TRBD1. Germline values: CDR1 MDHEN, CDR2 SYDVKM. The CDR3 consists of 16 residues. Trimming took 6 bases from V and 1 from J; bases not matched to a gene: 12. The CDR3 loop is CASSSSRGGGSYEQYF. The CDR3 bases are TGTGCCAGCAGCTCCTCGAGAGGGGGCGGATCCTACGAGCAGTACTTC.

This clonotype appeared a single time. A read error may explain this, as a much larger clone is one base away. No DNA is shown, since the ends of the CDR3 on it are uncertain; the CDR3 is the one TCRdb lists. The gene calls are TRBV5-1 and TRBJ1-1; the table names TRBD1, a call not compared with the DNA. Germline-derived CDR1 and CDR2 are SGHRS and YFSETQ. Termini included, the CDR3 measures 14 amino acids. CDR3 in amino acids: CASRWGQGSTETFF.

This rearrangement joins TRBV18 to TRBJ2-3; the match to TRBD2 covers 7 bases. This CDR3 is built from 15 residues. V lost 8 bases and J lost 6; bases outside the gene matches: 14. Per germline, CDR1 KGHSH and CDR2 LQKENI. CDR3 in amino acids: CASRVGERGYDTQYF. The CDR3 DNA is TGTGCCAGCAGGGTCGGTGAGCGGGGTTACGATACGCAGTATTTT.

The CDR3 region has the DNA TGTGCCAGCAGTCTTAGAGGGTCCTCAAATCAGCCCCAGCATTTT. Protein product: CASSLRGSSNQPQHF. This chain links TRBV12-3 or TRBV12-4 with TRBJ1-5; D unclear. The CDR3 consists of 15 residues. V lost 5 bases and J 4 bases, leaving 15 bases between the germline ends.

This clonotype has a handful of counts. The chain has TRBV6-1 and TRBJ1-5; no clear D. Per the germline V gene, CDR1 is MNHNS and CDR2 is SASEGT. This CDR3 contains 13 residues. Deletions cut 7 bases from V and 2 bases from J, with 9 bases between. CDR3 DNA sequence: TGTGCCAGCAAGGACGGAGGCAATCAGCCCCAGCATTTT. This sequence encodes CASKDGGNQPQHF.

The genes are TRBV3-1 and TRBJ2-3; TRBD2 is a possible D gene (5 bases). The CDR3 covers 16 residues. Trimming shortened V by 0 bases and J by 2 bases, and 12 bases separated the two germline ends. Germline CDR1 reads LGHDT; CDR2 reads YNNKEL (reference sequence). The CDR3 sequence: CASSQDRRRHTDTQYF. In DNA form, the CDR3 reads TGTGCCAGCAGCCAAGATAGGAGGCGGCACACAGATACGCAGTATTTT.

This clonotype was counted between two and nine times. The chain has TRBV15 and TRBJ2-4; weak D call: TRBD1 (5 bases). This CDR3 comprises 18 residues. Germline CDR1 reads LNHNV; CDR2 reads YYDKDF (reference sequence). V lost 3 bases, J lost 3 bases, and 21 bases lay in between. The CDR3 region is CATSSLIGASLFKNIQYF. The DNA for the CDR3 is TGTGCCACCAGCAGCTTAATAGGGGCGTCCCTTTTCAAAAACATTCAGTACTTC.

This clonotype was counted many times. The chain combines TRBV4-3 with TRBJ2-3, with 9 positions matching TRBD2. This CDR3 region has 20 residues. The germline gives CDR1 LGHNA, CDR2 YSLEER. The junction had 13 bases not matched to a gene; V was cut back by 0 bases and J by 0 bases. CDR3 residues: CASSQDLILAGRSSTDTQYF. CDR3 sequence (DNA): TGCGCCAGCAGCCAAGATCTAATCCTAGCGGGGAGATCTAGCACAGATACGCAGTATTTT.

This clonotype occurred a few times. V is TRBV5-1 and J is TRBJ2-2, with 8 bases lining up with TRBD2. V shed 4 bases, J shed 4 bases, and the junction held 9 bases outside the gene matches. Per germline, CDR1 SGHRS and CDR2 YFSETQ. The CDR3 spans 16 residues. The CDR3 region is CASSATSAFLTGELFF. The CDR3 DNA reads TGCGCCAGCAGCGCGACTAGCGCCTTTCTCACCGGGGAGCTGTTTTTT.

This clonotype was seen more than once but under ten times. The rearrangement uses TRBV20-1 and TRBJ2-3; the D gene is possibly TRBD2 (5 bases). V was clipped by 0 bases and J by 8 bases, with 12 bases between them. Germline CDR1 DFQATT, CDR2 SNEGSKA (reference sequence). The CDR3 covers 13 residues. The CDR3 DNA sequence: TGCAGTGCTAGAGATCTACTAGTTGGTACGCAGTATTTT. This encodes CSARDLLVGTQYF.

The chain recombines TRBV5-8 with TRBJ2-5; TRBD1 matches at 11 bases. The CDR3 length is 14 residues. Germline V gives CDR1 SGHTS, CDR2 YDEGEE. Trimming took 4 bases from V and 5 from J; bases not matched to a gene: 4. The CDR3 here is CASSRDRGTETQYF. The DNA of the CDR3 is TGTGCCAGCAGCAGGGACAGGGGGACGGAGACCCAGTACTTC.

This clonotype was detected many times. The rearrangement links TRBV20-1 to TRBJ2-7; D is undetermined. Germline loops: CDR1 DFQATT, CDR2 SNEGSKA (reference sequence). V lost 2 bases, J lost 1 base, and 6 bases lay in between. This CDR3 comprises 12 residues. The CDR3 is CSARHTSYEQYF. The CDR3 DNA reads TGCAGTGCTAGACACACTTCCTACGAGCAGTACTTC.

This chain joins TRBV7-9 and TRBJ2-5; 11 nucleotides line up with TRBD2. The CDR3 extends over 15 amino acids. The junction had 7 bases not matched to a gene; V was cut back by 10 bases and J by 0 bases. Germline CDR1 and CDR2: SEHNR and FQNEAQ (reference sequence). CDR3 protein: CATTGTSGDQETQYF. The CDR3 bases are TGTGCCACCACCGGGACTAGCGGCGACCAAGAGACCCAGTACTTC. The variable domain in full, with the rest retrieved from reference TRBV7-9 and TRBJ2-5, is DTGVSQNPRHKITKRGQNVTFRCDPISEHNRLYWYRQTLGQGPEFLTYFQNEAQLEKSRLLSDRFSAERPKGSFSTLEIQRTEQGDSAMYLCATTGTSGDQETQYFGPGTRLLVL.

The V and J genes are TRBV20-1 and TRBJ2-3; TRBD2 aligns across 12 bases. The V gene's germline CDR1 is DFQATT and CDR2 SNEGSKA (reference sequence). The length of the CDR3 is 17 residues. V shed 0 bases, J shed 4 bases, and the junction held 8 bases outside the gene matches. DNA for the CDR3: TGCAGTGCTAGAGACCCCCGGACTAGCGGGGAGGCAGATACGCAGTATTTT. Its protein is CSARDPRTSGEADTQYF.

V and J are TRBV7-8 and TRBJ2-7; D is undetermined. Germline CDR1 SGHVS, CDR2 FQNEAQ. This CDR3 region has 14 residues. V lost 3 bases to trimming and J lost 2 bases, with 11 bases between them. CDR3 protein: CASSFDLSAYEQYF. As DNA, the CDR3 is TGTGCCAGCAGCTTCGACCTCTCAGCCTACGAGCAGTACTTC.

A few counts support this clonotype. The chain combines TRBV7-2 with TRBJ2-5; D not certain. The CDR3 has 12 amino acids. Germline CDR1 and CDR2: SGHTA and FQGNSA. V lost 7 bases and J 4 bases, leaving 10 bases between the germline ends. The CDR3 DNA reads as TGTGCCAGCAATTCCGGCGGAGAGACCCAGTACTTC. It yields the protein CASNSGGETQYF.

This clonotype was counted many times. The rearrangement uses TRBV6-5 and TRBJ2-2; D might be TRBD1 (6 bases). This CDR3 has 14 amino acids. With 4 bases removed from V and 9 bases from J, the gap between germline ends came to 15 bases. Germline CDR1 MNHEY, CDR2 SVGAGI. In DNA, the CDR3 is TGTGCCAGCAGTTCCCTGAACAGGGACCGGGAGCTGTTTTTT. This codes for CASSSLNRDRELFF.